A selection of T cell receptor beta chains follows, all from one sample in a study of cytomegalovirus exposure and HLA in healthy donors. The repertoire was sequenced with immunoSEQ multiplex PCR; TCRdb's copy has only in-frame clones and lacks some. The sample carries about 190,000 clones, around 80% recorded once. The source material was PBMCs. The origin of the receptors is a man aged 40-55 years in good health and CMV-seropositive. Each CDR3 is given with its conserved first and last residue. A D gene is named only where the DNA matches it firmly. For some rows the clone size is stated as once, few or many, or as a class when expanded; others skip it.

D gene	V gene	clone size	J gene	CDR3 protein	CDR3 DNA
-	TRBV5-1	-	TRBJ2-7	CASSPRGGLGEQYF	TGCGCCAGCAGCCCTCGGGGTGGCCTCGGCGAGCAGTACTTC
-	TRBV7-9	-	TRBJ2-1	CASSGGASEQFF	TGTGCCAGCAGCGGGGGGGCAAGTGAGCAGTTCTTC
-	TRBV19	-	TRBJ2-5	CASSMGGVQETQYF	TGTGCCAGTAGTATGGGAGGCGTCCAAGAGACCCAGTACTTC
TRBD1	TRBV5-4	-	TRBJ1-1	CASSPRDSANTEAFF	TGTGCCAGCAGCCCGCGGGACAGCGCGAACACTGAAGCTTTCTTT
-	TRBV18	-	TRBJ1-1	CASSPSQGLNTEAFF	TGTGCCAGCTCACCTAGCCAGGGTTTGAACACTGAAGCTTTCTTT
-	TRBV10-3	-	TRBJ2-1	CAISNNNEQFF	TGTGCCATCAGTAATAACAATGAGCAGTTCTTC
TRBD2	TRBV5-1	-	TRBJ2-1	CASSLATSGGDQFF	TGCGCCAGCAGCTTGGCTACTAGCGGGGGGGACCAGTTCTTC
-	TRBV10-2	-	TRBJ1-2	CASSETLQGNYGYTF	TGCGCCAGCAGTGAGACCCTACAGGGCAACTATGGCTACACCTTC
TRBD1	TRBV29-1	-	TRBJ2-2	CSVGTGPTGELFF	TGCAGCGTTGGGACAGGACCCACCGGGGAGCTGTTTTTT
TRBD1	TRBV6-5	-	TRBJ2-7	CASKKTGASYEQYF	TGTGCCAGCAAGAAGACAGGGGCGTCCTACGAGCAGTACTTC
-	TRBV7-3	-	TRBJ2-2	CASSSQVGAQNTGELFF	TGTGCCAGCAGCTCCCAAGTAGGGGCCCAAAACACCGGGGAGCTGTTTTTT
-	TRBV27	once	TRBJ2-5	CASSETPGYQETQYF	TGTGCCAGCAGTGAAACTCCAGGGTACCAAGAGACCCAGTACTTC
-	TRBV5-6	-	TRBJ1-1	CASNLPGGLGTEAFF	TGTGCCAGCAACCTCCCGGGGGGGCTAGGTACTGAAGCTTTCTTT
-	TRBV5-1	-	TRBJ2-6	CASSDMTVTSGANVLTF	TGCGCCAGCAGCGACATGACGGTTACCTCTGGGGCCAACGTCCTGACTTTC
-	TRBV7-2	-	TRBJ1-5	CASSLNSGLNQPQHF	TGTGCCAGCAGCTTAAACTCGGGTCTAAATCAGCCCCAGCATTTT